The rows below give T cell receptor beta chains drawn from one sample of a study of CD8 T cells in ankylosing spondylitis. TCRdb redid the calling of the 5' RACE reads with MiXCR, one entry per CDR3 protein. Of some 840,000 distinct CDR3 sequences listed, 10% to 15% are singletons. Specimen: blood, either unsorted or a sorted T cell fraction (not recorded which). Receptor source: a male donor with ankylosing spondylitis. The CDR3 runs from the conserved cysteine through the conserved F or W. Expanded clones are given a class, and other clones once, few, many or no size at all.

>few|TRBV20-1
CSAREILAGYNEQFF
>few|TRBV6-2/TRBV6-3
CASSYAAETQYF
>NA|TRBV20-1
CSAGDRADEQYF
>NA|TRBV12-3/TRBV12-4
CASTPVAGSNQPQHF
>few|TRBV29-1
CSVLTGGNTEAFF
>NA|TRBV6-1
CASSERRLNTGELFF
>few|TRBV19
CASRSGTGHYEQYF
>few|TRBV20-1
CSARVSVQGFNQPQHF
>NA|TRBV20-1
CSARVYARETQYF
>few|TRBV7-3
CASSPGWRGGGNYGYTF
>once|TRBV15
CATSRGGSSNQPQHF
>few|TRBV20-1
CSAFGLTNYGYTF
>NA|TRBV6-4
CASSDGLADTQYF
>few|TRBV11-1
CASSLYSSPLHF
>few|TRBV25-1
CASRDDLFSSTDTQYF
>NA|TRBV20-1
CSALTITGTYEQYF
>many|TRBV29-1
CSVVRDGYQETQYF
>NA|TRBV7-8
CASSPRTRTSTDTQYF
>many|TRBV20-1
CSAPRLAGSEQFF
>few|TRBV18
CASSPNLAGITDTQYF
>NA|TRBV5-1
CASSWGPHNEQFF
>NA|TRBV7-2
CASSSEPTIREQFF
>NA|TRBV5-1
CASSLGQPTVYEQYF
>NA|TRBV29-1
CSVAGGAEKLFF
>few|TRBV28
CASTLAGGQYEQYF
>NA|TRBV20-1
CSVYQVDRLHYGYTF
>NA|TRBV6-5
CASSYLMRAGNTGELFF